This is a list of T cell receptor beta chains from one sample in a study of T cell responses to AZD1222 COVID-19 vaccine. Sequencing was performed with immunoSEQ multiplex PCR; in TCRdb, only in-frame clones are kept and a portion is missing. The sample carries around 120,000 clones, 90% to 95% recorded once. The specimen was peripheral blood, collected 28 days after the second AZD1222 dose. The receptor set was obtained from an adult who received the AZD1222 COVID-19 vaccine. Both conserved end residues are part of each CDR3. The D gene is left open where the match is weak. Clone size is given for some rows only: seen once, a few or many times, or a class if the clone is expanded.

D gene	clone size	V gene	J gene	CDR3 protein	CDR3 DNA
TRBD1	NA	TRBV5-8	TRBJ1-5	CASSLEGRDRDSASNQPQHF	TGTGCCAGCAGCTTGGAGGGTAGGGACAGGGATTCGGCTAGCAATCAGCCCCAGCATTTT
TRBD2	NA	TRBV15	TRBJ2-3	CATSRAAGELTDTQYF	TGTGCCACCAGCAGAGCGGCGGGGGAGCTCACAGATACGCAGTATTTT
NA	NA	TRBV7-2	TRBJ2-4	CASSLGWGAKNIQYF	TGTGCCAGCAGCTTAGGGTGGGGAGCCAAAAACATTCAGTACTTC
NA	NA	TRBV5-1	TRBJ2-2	CASSPHAGAFANTGELFF	TGCGCCAGCAGCCCCCATGCGGGGGCTTTCGCGAACACCGGGGAGCTGTTTTTT
NA	NA	TRBV3-1/TRBV3-2	TRBJ2-1	CASSQDIPGAVRRYNEQFF	TGTGCCAGCAGCCAAGATATTCCGGGGGCCGTACGTCGATACAATGAGCAGTTCTTC
NA	NA	TRBV6-2/TRBV6-3	TRBJ1-1	CASSYGVRTNTEAFF	TGTGCCAGCAGTTACGGTGTCAGGACCAACACTGAAGCTTTCTTT
NA	NA	TRBV4-3	TRBJ1-4	CASSQPGRANEKLFF	TGCGCCAGCAGCCAGCCTGGGCGGGCGAATGAAAAACTGTTTTTT
TRBD2	NA	TRBV7-2	TRBJ2-3	CASSLAGTSLDTQYF	TGTGCCAGCAGCTTAGCCGGGACTAGTCTGGATACGCAGTATTTT
NA	NA	TRBV19	TRBJ1-1	CASKKGGYTEAFF	TGTGCCAGTAAGAAGGGCGGGTACACTGAAGCTTTCTTT
TRBD1	NA	TRBV11-2	TRBJ2-7	CASSLDRGLYEQYF	TGTGCCAGCAGCCTTGACAGGGGGCTCTACGAGCAGTACTTC
TRBD1	NA	TRBV19	TRBJ1-2	CASSSTGGRGGYTF	TGTGCCAGTAGCTCTACAGGGGGAAGGGGTGGCTACACCTTC
TRBD2	NA	TRBV4-2	TRBJ2-1	CASSHDGFAGDYNEQFF	TGTGCCAGCAGCCATGACGGGTTTGCGGGAGACTACAATGAGCAGTTCTTC
NA	NA	TRBV18	TRBJ2-1	CASSPPGNGYNEQFF	TGTGCCAGCTCACCACCTGGTAATGGGTACAATGAGCAGTTCTTC
NA	NA	TRBV7-8	TRBJ2-1	CASSYQGSNEQFF	TGTGCCAGCAGCTATCAGGGGAGCAATGAGCAGTTCTTC
TRBD2	NA	TRBV3-1/TRBV3-2	TRBJ2-2	CASSFTSGGASGELFF	TGTGCCAGCAGCTTCACTAGCGGGGGGGCCTCCGGGGAGCTGTTTTTT
NA	NA	TRBV28	TRBJ1-5	CASSLSGVHNQPQHF	TGTGCCAGCAGTTTATCGGGGGTCCATAATCAGCCCCAGCATTTT
NA	NA	TRBV29-1	TRBJ1-3	CSVGGGDSGNTIYF	TGCAGCGTTGGTGGCGGCGACTCTGGAAACACCATATATTTT
NA	once	TRBV7-3	TRBJ2-1	CATGGTSYNEQFF	TGTGCCACAGGCGGGACCTCCTACAATGAGCAGTTCTTC
NA	NA	TRBV12-3/TRBV12-4	TRBJ1-2	CASTKLMFRGYTF	TGTGCCAGCACCAAACTCATGTTTCGAGGCTACACCTTC
NA	NA	TRBV11-2	TRBJ2-3	CASSITGARSTDTQYF	TGTGCCAGCAGCATAACGGGGGCCAGGTCCACAGATACGCAGTATTTT
NA	NA	TRBV13	TRBJ2-3	CASSKRTVSTDTQYF	TGTGCCAGCAGCAAACGGACAGTTAGCACAGATACGCAGTATTTT
NA	NA	TRBV4-3	TRBJ1-1	CASSHQVALGGITEAFF	TGCGCCAGCAGCCATCAAGTGGCCCTGGGAGGGATCACTGAAGCTTTCTTT
TRBD1	NA	TRBV2	TRBJ1-2	CASTQTGGRGYTF	TGTGCCAGCACCCAGACAGGGGGCAGGGGCTACACCTTC
NA	NA	TRBV2	TRBJ2-1	CASIEEREQFF	TGTGCCAGTATAGAAGAAAGGGAGCAGTTCTTC
TRBD2	NA	TRBV5-6	TRBJ2-5	CASSLAGGRWVETQYF	TGTGCCAGCAGCTTGGCGGGGGGGAGATGGGTAGAGACCCAGTACTTC
NA	NA	TRBV2	TRBJ1-4	CASSPNRAANEKLFF	TGTGCCAGCAGCCCCAACAGGGCGGCTAATGAAAAACTGTTTTTT
TRBD1	NA	TRBV4-1	TRBJ1-3	CASSQDRALSGNTIYF	TGCGCCAGCAGCCAGGACAGGGCCCTCTCTGGAAACACCATATATTTT
NA	NA	TRBV11-3	TRBJ1-1	CASSFTQNTEAFF	TGTGCCAGCAGCTTTACACAAAACACTGAAGCTTTCTTT
NA	NA	TRBV5-6	TRBJ2-7	CASNKHHEQYF	TGTGCCAGCAACAAGCACCACGAGCAGTACTTC
NA	once	TRBV10-3	TRBJ2-2	CAILSGGTGELFF	TGTGCCATCCTGTCTGGGGGAACCGGGGAGCTGTTTTTT
NA	NA	TRBV24-1	TRBJ2-3	CATGEGASDTQYF	TGTGCCACGGGGGAGGGGGCGTCAGATACGCAGTATTTT
NA	NA	TRBV5-1	TRBJ1-5	CASSLDPGSNQPQHF	TGCGCCAGCAGCTTAGACCCAGGTAGCAATCAGCCCCAGCATTTT
TRBD1	NA	TRBV7-2	TRBJ1-1	CASSFLTGEGTEAFF	TGTGCCAGCAGCTTTTTGACAGGGGAAGGCACTGAAGCTTTCTTT
NA	NA	TRBV28	TRBJ1-6	CASSPSSLSYNSPLHF	TGTGCCAGCAGTCCCTCCTCTCTCTCCTATAATTCACCCCTCCACTTT
NA	NA	TRBV18	TRBJ1-1	CASSVSGNTEAFF	TGTGCCAGCTCGGTTAGCGGGAACACTGAAGCTTTCTTT
TRBD1	NA	TRBV5-6	TRBJ2-5	CASRATGGGETQYF	TGTGCCAGCAGAGCGACAGGGGGAGGGGAGACCCAGTACTTC
NA	NA	TRBV7-9	TRBJ1-1	CASSLAVLSMRTEAFF	TGTGCCAGCAGCTTAGCTGTCCTTTCGATGAGGACTGAAGCTTTCTTT
TRBD1	NA	TRBV6-1	TRBJ2-7	CASREQTGQSSHEQYF	TGTGCCAGCAGGGAACAGACAGGGCAGTCCAGCCACGAGCAGTACTTC